The 11 T cell receptor beta chains given below trace back to one sample, sequenced in a study of identical twins. TCRdb re-called the 5' RACE reads with MiXCR, one entry per CDR3 protein. The repertoire includes 250,000 to 300,000 distinct CDR3 sequences, roughly 8% of them detected once, and 3% sits in the top ten. Another study also made use of these data, one on yellow fever vaccine responses in identical twins.

The sequencing sample was made of CD8+ T cells sorted from blood. The receptor set was obtained from a woman aged 18-29 years in good health.

This clonotype was counted many times. The CDR3 DNA reads TGCGCCAGCAGCCAAGATCGGGAGCGGGAGTACGAGCAGTACTTC. It is translated as CASSQDREREYEQYF. The chain joins TRBV4-3 to TRBJ2-7; TRBD2 matches at 8 bases. Germline-derived CDR1 and CDR2 are LGHNA and YSLEER. The CDR3 length is 15 residues. The V gene end was trimmed by 0 bases and the J gene end by 4 bases; junction bases not matched to a gene: 5.

This clonotype was detected ten times or more. This chain uses TRBV4-3 with TRBJ2-5, with 7 nucleotides matching TRBD2. J gave up 2 bases and V 0 bases, and 6 bases lay outside the gene matches. The CDR3 runs 16 residues. Germline CDR1 and CDR2: LGHNA and YSLEER. CDR3 coding DNA: TGCGCCAGCAGCCAAGATCGAGCGGGGTGGCAAGAGACCCAGTACTTC. Translating it yields CASSQDRAGWQETQYF.

This clonotype was picked up a small number of times. CDR3 coding DNA: TGCAGCGTTGTAGGGACCGTCCAAGAGACCCAGTACTTC. Translating gives CSVVGTVQETQYF. The J gene is TRBJ2-5, the V gene TRBV29-1; D may be TRBD1 or TRBD2 (5 bases each). The CDR3 loop spans 13 amino acids. Germline V gene data show CDR1 as SQVTM and CDR2 as ANQGSEA. Trimming left V 4 bases short and J 1 base short, with 10 bases between. Combining the CDR3 with reference TRBV29-1 and TRBJ2-5 gives the whole variable domain SAVISQKPSRDICQRGTSLTIQCQVDSQVTMMFWYRQQPGQSLTLIATANQGSEATYESGFVIDKFPISRPNLTFSTLTVSNMSPEDSSIYLCSVVGTVQETQYFGPGTRLLVL.

This clonotype turned up a few times. The chain carries TRBV20-1 and TRBJ2-3, with a weak D call TRBD2 (7 bases). The CDR3 totals 15 residues. V gave up 0 bases and J gave up 2 bases, with 12 bases separating them. Germline CDR1 reads DFQATT; CDR2 reads SNEGSKA (reference sequence). For the CDR3, the DNA is TGCAGTGCTAGAGAGCGGGGGCGAAACACAGATACGCAGTATTTT. The encoded protein is CSARERGRNTDTQYF.

There are a few counts of this clonotype. The chain uses TRBV4-2 and TRBJ2-1; TRBD2 matches at 8 bases. V was clipped by 0 bases and J by 7 bases; unmatched bases: 11. The CDR3 totals 17 residues. In germline, CDR1 is LGHNA, CDR2 YNFKEQ. The CDR3 region is CASSQEGREGQANEQFF. CDR3 bases: TGTGCCAGCAGCCAAGAAGGTCGGGAGGGCCAGGCAAATGAGCAGTTCTTC.

This clonotype has at least ten counts. Here the CDR3 DNA reads TGTGCCAGCAGTTACATACAGGGCTACGAGCAGTACTTC. Its protein is CASSYIQGYEQYF. J is TRBJ2-7 and V is TRBV6-2 or TRBV6-3; perhaps TRBD1 as D (6 bases). The germline gives CDR1 MNHEY, CDR2 SVGEGT. The CDR3 covers 13 residues. The V end lost 2 bases, the J end lost 3 bases, and 8 bases lay between the germline ends.

This clonotype was observed many times. V and J are TRBV7-2 and TRBJ2-7; D is ambiguous. The germline V gene has CDR1 SGHTA and CDR2 FQGNSA. V was clipped by 3 bases and J by 4 bases, with 13 bases between them. The CDR3 is made up of 14 amino acids. The CDR3 region has the DNA TGTGCCAGCAGCTTTTTCGGCGATGAATACGAGCAGTACTTC. Translation gives CASSFFGDEYEQYF.

This clonotype was observed at least ten times. The DNA for the CDR3 is TGTGCCAGCAGCTTAGAACCGGATAATGAAAAACTGTTTTTT. This gives the protein CASSLEPDNEKLFF. The rearrangement uses TRBV11-2 and TRBJ1-4; D gene uncertain. The CDR3 has 14 residues. Germline V gene lookup returns CDR1 SGHAT and CDR2 FQNNGV. The V and J ends lost 0 bases and 4 bases respectively, with 6 bases between them.

This clonotype was observed a few times. The J gene is TRBJ2-3, the V gene TRBV4-1, with D unresolved. Germline V gives CDR1 MGHRA, CDR2 YSYEKL. The CDR3 is 13 amino acids. V lost 1 base and J lost 2, with 4 bases in between. The chain's CDR3 is CASSQGLTDTQYF. In DNA form, the CDR3 reads TGCGCCAGCAGCCAAGGGCTCACAGATACGCAGTATTTT.

Only a few counts were recorded for this clonotype. This rearrangement joins TRBV11-2 to TRBJ2-2; 12 bases align to TRBD2. Germline V gene lookup returns CDR1 SGHAT and CDR2 FQNNGV. With 2 bases clipped from V and 6 bases from J, the junction kept 10 bases outside the gene matches. The CDR3 consists of 18 residues. CDR3 loop: CASSLNARLAGVPGELFF. DNA of the CDR3: TGTGCCAGCAGCTTAAATGCCCGACTAGCGGGAGTTCCCGGGGAGCTGTTTTTT.

The table lists this clonotype with many counts. CDR3 bases: TGTGCCATCGGGACAGATATCACAGATACGCAGTATTTT. Protein sequence: CAIGTDITDTQYF. The chain uses TRBV10-3 and TRBJ2-3, with 7 bases fitting TRBD1. The CDR3 extends over 13 amino acids. Losses at the gene ends were 8 bases for V and 2 bases for J; bases not matched to a gene: 4. CDR1 is ENHRY, CDR2 SYGVKD, per germline.